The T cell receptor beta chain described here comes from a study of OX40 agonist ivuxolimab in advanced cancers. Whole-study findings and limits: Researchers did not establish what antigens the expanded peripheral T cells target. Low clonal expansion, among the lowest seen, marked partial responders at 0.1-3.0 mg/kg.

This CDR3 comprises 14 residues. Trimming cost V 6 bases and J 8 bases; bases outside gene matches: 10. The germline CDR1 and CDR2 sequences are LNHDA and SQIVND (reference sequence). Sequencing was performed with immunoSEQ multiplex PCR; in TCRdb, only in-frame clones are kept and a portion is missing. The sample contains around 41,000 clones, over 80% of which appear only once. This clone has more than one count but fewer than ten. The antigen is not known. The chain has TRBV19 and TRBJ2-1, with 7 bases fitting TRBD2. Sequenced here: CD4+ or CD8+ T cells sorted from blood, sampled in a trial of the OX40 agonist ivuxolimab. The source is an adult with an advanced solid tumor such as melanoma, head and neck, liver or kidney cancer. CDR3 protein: CASRSREEWDEQFF. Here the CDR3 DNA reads TGTGCCAGTAGATCCCGGGAGGAGTGGGATGAGCAGTTCTTC.